These T cell receptor beta chains were read from a single sample in a study of Graves' ophthalmopathy and Graves' hyperthyroidism. TCRdb used MiXCR to reprocess the multiplex PCR reads, holding one entry per CDR3 protein. The sample has 650,000 to 900,000 distinct CDR3 sequences, roughly two fifths seen once; the top ten hold about 40%. Source material: peripheral blood. Every receptor here comes from an adult man with Graves' ophthalmopathy. The CDR3 runs from the conserved cysteine through the conserved F or W. D genes are given only for firm matches. Not every row has a clone size; where given, it reads once, few, many or a size class.

d_call	clone_size	j_call	v_call	cdr3_aa	cdr3_nt
TRBD1	few	TRBJ2-3	TRBV29-1	CSVGDRGSTDTQYF	TGCAGCGTTGGCGACAGGGGAAGCACAGATACGCAGTATTTT
-	-	TRBJ2-7	TRBV29-1	CSVDGQGHRNEQYF	TGCAGCGTTGACGGGCAGGGGCATAGGAATGAGCAGTACTTC
-	-	TRBJ1-6	TRBV25-1	CASSYSGTGSSYNSPLHF	TGTGCCAGCAGTTATAGTGGGACGGGGAGCTCCTATAATTCACCCCTCCACTTT
-	-	TRBJ2-5	TRBV7-2	CASSSTEGRETQYF	TGTGCCAGCAGTTCGACGGAAGGGCGAGAGACCCAGTACTTC
-	-	TRBJ1-1	TRBV5-1	CASSGNRVLGEAFF	TGCGCCAGCAGCGGGAACAGGGTACTCGGTGAAGCTTTCTTT
-	-	TRBJ1-1	TRBV2	CAEGGMNTEAFF	TGTGCCGAAGGTGGGATGAACACTGAAGCTTTCTTT
TRBD1	few	TRBJ1-5	TRBV24-1	CASSYGADRVWEPQHF	TGTGCCAGCAGTTACGGAGCCGACAGGGTTTGGGAGCCCCAGCATTTT
TRBD1	-	TRBJ1-4	TRBV6-5	CASSPSGTGASNEKLFF	TGTGCCAGCAGCCCTTCCGGGACAGGGGCTTCTAATGAAAAACTGTTTTTT
TRBD2	-	TRBJ2-7	TRBV25-1	CASSDIRGTGTSGSSEQYF	TGTGCCAGCAGTGATATCCGAGGGACAGGGACTAGCGGGAGTTCCGAGCAGTACTTC
-	-	TRBJ1-1	TRBV3-1	CASSQRAEAFF	TGTGCCAGCAGCCAACGAGCTGAAGCTTTCTTT
-	many	TRBJ2-7	TRBV7-8	CASSLARGEQYF	TGTGCCAGCAGCTTAGCGCGGGGCGAGCAGTACTTC
-	many	TRBJ2-2	TRBV25-1	CASSDRPEDGELFF	TGTGCCAGCAGTGACCGGCCAGAGGACGGGGAGCTGTTTTTT
TRBD1	-	TRBJ1-2	TRBV15	CATSSTPGQGYGYTF	TGTGCCACCAGCAGCACTCCGGGACAGGGGTATGGCTACACCTTC
-	-	TRBJ1-1	TRBV10-3	CASRQASFGVNTEAFF	TGTGCCAGCAGACAAGCTAGCTTTGGTGTGAACACTGAAGCTTTCTTT
TRBD1	-	TRBJ1-5	TRBV10-3	CAISDTGEGETQHF	TGTGCCATCAGCGACACAGGGGAAGGAGAGACCCAGCATTTT
TRBD2	-	TRBJ2-7	TRBV7-9	CASSQARLAGHLRYEQYF	TGCGCCAGCAGCCAAGCCAGACTAGCGGGCCACCTCCGGTACGAGCAGTACTTC
TRBD2	-	TRBJ2-7	TRBV7-9	CASSPGTSGSGIEQYF	TGTGCCAGCAGCCCGGGGACTAGCGGGAGTGGGATCGAGCAGTACTTC
TRBD1	few	TRBJ2-7	TRBV7-9	CASSLDAGTVYF	TGTGCCAGCAGCTTAGATGCCGGGACAGTATATTTC
-	-	TRBJ2-7	TRBV7-2	CASSTCTPGGGEQYF	TGCGCCAGCAGCACATGTACGCCTGGGGGTGGGGAGCAGTACTTC
-	few	TRBJ1-2	TRBV9	CASSVGVSEYGYTF	TGTGCCAGCAGCGTAGGAGTATCGGAATATGGCTACACCTTC
TRBD2	few	TRBJ2-2	TRBV2	CASSGTSGRRTGELFF	TGTGCCAGCAGTGGGACTAGCGGGAGAAGGACCGGGGAGCTGTTTTTT
-	many	TRBJ1-1	TRBV5-8	CASSFPANTEAFF	TGTGCCAGCAGCTTTCCAGCGAACACTGAAGCTTTCTTT
-	many	TRBJ1-5	TRBV2	CASSFDTTNQPQHF	TGTGCCAGCTCCTTCGACACCACAAATCAGCCCCAGCATTTT
TRBD1	few	TRBJ2-7	TRBV7-9	CASSGTVTSSYEQYF	TGTGCCAGCAGTGGGACAGTTACAAGCTCCTACGAGCAGTACTTC
-	-	TRBJ2-2	TRBV7-9	CASTGQGNPGELFF	TGTGCCAGCACGGGGCAGGGGAATCCCGGGGAGCTGTTTTTT
-	-	TRBJ1-2	TRBV7-3	CASRAVGGAGYTF	TGTGCCAGCAGGGCTGTCGGGGGGGCAGGCTACACCTTC
-	-	TRBJ2-6	TRBV7-9	CASTTTLLPLATGANVLTF	TGTGCCAGTACCACAACACTCTTACCCCTTGCGACTGGGGCCAACGTCCTGACTTTC
-	-	TRBJ2-7	TRBV14	CASSSLGDSSYEQYF	TGTGCCAGCAGTTCGCTCGGAGACAGCTCCTACGAGCAGTACTTC
TRBD1	-	TRBJ1-5	TRBV20-1	CSARDLGQGAPSQPQHF	TGCAGTGCTAGAGATTTGGGACAGGGGGCGCCGAGTCAGCCCCAGCATTTT
-	-	TRBJ1-1	TRBV6-6	CASKVTLNTEAFF	TGTGCCAGCAAAGTAACACTGAACACTGAAGCTTTCTTT
-	-	TRBJ2-5	TRBV15	CATNRDRGQTQETQYF	TGTGCCACCAACAGGGATAGAGGTCAGACGCAAGAGACCCAGTACTTC
-	-	TRBJ1-1	TRBV2	CASSWGGETEAFF	TGTGCCAGCAGTTGGGGAGGAGAAACTGAAGCTTTCTTT
TRBD1	-	TRBJ1-1	TRBV25-1	CASRDRGTAEAFF	TGTGCCAGTCGGGACAGGGGGACTGCCGAAGCTTTCTTT
-	-	TRBJ2-7	TRBV6-5	CASSSYTISADEQYF	TGTGCCAGCAGTTCGTACACAATTTCGGCCGACGAGCAGTACTTC
TRBD1	few	TRBJ1-5	TRBV2	CASSFGRGNNQPQHF	TGTGCCAGCAGTTTCGGCAGGGGGAACAATCAGCCCCAGCATTTT
-	many	TRBJ1-6	TRBV7-2	CASRTFGFDSPLHF	TGTGCCAGCAGAACGTTTGGATTCGATTCACCCCTCCACTTT
-	few	TRBJ1-5	TRBV4-2	CASSQGGGVNQPQHF	TGTGCCAGCAGCCAAGGAGGGGGAGTCAATCAGCCCCAGCATTTT
-	many	TRBJ2-2	TRBV7-9	CATTGRVTGELFF	TGTGCCACCACGGGCAGGGTGACCGGGGAGCTGTTTTTT
-	-	TRBJ1-5	TRBV27	CASSTVAPSFGNQPQHF	TGTGCCAGCAGTACGGTGGCCCCCTCGTTCGGCAATCAGCCCCAGCATTTT
-	many	TRBJ1-1	TRBV7-6	CASSLGGRNEAFF	TGTGCCAGCAGCTTAGGAGGACGGAATGAAGCTTTCTTT
TRBD1	many	TRBJ1-6	TRBV10-3	CAISDQGDNSPLHF	TGTGCCATCAGTGACCAGGGGGACAATTCACCCCTCCACTTT
-	-	TRBJ2-5	TRBV4-3	CASSQEVPRGVQETQYF	TGCGCCAGCAGCCAAGAGGTCCCGAGGGGCGTCCAAGAGACCCAGTACTTC
TRBD1	few	TRBJ2-7	TRBV20-1	CSALRDRVSYEQYF	TGCAGTGCTTTACGAGACAGGGTATCCTACGAGCAGTACTTC
TRBD1	many	TRBJ1-6	TRBV5-8	CASSSTMTGQNSPLHF	TGTGCCAGCAGCTCAACAATGACAGGGCAAAATTCACCCCTCCACTTT
-	-	TRBJ2-7	TRBV20-1	CSAAGLQNSYEQYF	TGCAGTGCGGCGGGACTCCAAAACTCCTACGAGCAGTACTTC
-	many	TRBJ1-4	TRBV12-3/TRBV12-4	CASSWGMGEKLFF	TGTGCCAGCAGTTGGGGGATGGGTGAAAAACTGTTTTTT
-	-	TRBJ1-4	TRBV6-5	CASSQIQLNEKLFF	TGTGCCAGCAGTCAAATCCAGTTAAATGAAAAACTGTTTTTT
-	few	TRBJ2-7	TRBV9	CASSVDVASYEQYF	TGTGCCAGCAGCGTAGACGTCGCCTCCTACGAGCAGTACTTC
-	-	TRBJ1-4	TRBV6-1	CASSYGVGNEKLFF	TGTGCCAGCAGTTACGGGGTGGGGAATGAAAAACTGTTTTTT
-	-	TRBJ2-6	TRBV29-1	CSVLGHLSGANVLTF	TGCAGCGTGCTGGGCCATTTGTCTGGGGCCAACGTCCTGACTTTC
-	-	TRBJ1-2	TRBV29-1	CSVNRGYGYTF	TGCAGCGTTAATAGGGGGTACGGCTACACCTTC
-	-	TRBJ2-7	TRBV29-1	CSVQTGAGGGNEQYF	TGCAGCGTTCAAACGGGGGCTGGGGGAGGAAATGAGCAGTACTTC
-	many	TRBJ1-2	TRBV7-9	CASSPPLDGDHKGYTF	TGTGCCAGCAGCCCTCCCTTAGACGGTGATCACAAGGGCTACACCTTC
-	many	TRBJ2-7	TRBV20-1	CSARDPRERYEQYF	TGCAGTGCTAGAGATCCGAGGGAGCGATACGAGCAGTACTTC
-	many	TRBJ2-5	TRBV2	CASSDRSIETQYF	TGTGCCAGCAGTGACAGGTCTATAGAGACCCAGTACTTC